This T cell receptor (beta chain) stems from a study of blood T cells in healthy people across ages. The individuals who served as donors were healthy Caucasians living in Russia, aged roughly 6 to 95. Points from the study as a whole: Naive T cell percentage showed a strong correlation with the diversity of TCR beta. It was the long-lived donors that had more naive CD4+ cells and higher diversity than aged donors.

This clonotype occurred a few times. The antigen is undetermined. Next came a second PCR, run for roughly 6 to 11 cycles, which used a sample-barcoded 5' primer along with a J-beta primer mix. Every cDNA was tagged by a template-switch adaptor with 12 random nucleotides. TCRdb reprocessed the 5' RACE reads with MiXCR, giving one entry per CDR3 protein. The data show about 1,500,000 distinct CDR3 sequences, with about 40% seen just once and 7.9% held by the top ten. The V gene end was trimmed by 4 bases and the J gene end by 0 bases; junction bases not matched to a gene: 7. There are 16 residues in the CDR3. The germline V gene has CDR1 SGHRS and CDR2 YFSETQ.

The clonotype comes from a woman between 18 and 29 years old in good health. This rearrangement joins TRBV5-1 to TRBJ1-3; 7 bases match TRBD1. Sequencing was carried out using blood. In nucleotides, the CDR3 is TGCGCCAGCAGCCCGTCGGGACAGAACTCTGGAAACACCATATATTTT. This gives the protein CASSPSGQNSGNTIYF.